The clone carrying this T cell receptor beta chain has ten or more counts. The target antigen is unknown. MiXCR was run by TCRdb on the 5' RACE reads, yielding one entry per CDR3 protein. Of roughly 80,000 distinct CDR3 sequences listed, about 14% are singletons. The data belong to a study of T-cell memory formation after mild COVID-19. Study context: TCR clusters showed largely donor specificity. General observations from the study: SARS-CoV-2 specificity was not confirmed for second-wave clones peaking on day 37.

Germline CDR1 is SQVTM and CDR2 is ANQGSEA. The trim removed 7 bases at V and 6 bases at J, leaving 2 bases unmatched. CDR3 length: 11 amino acids. The V and J genes are TRBV29-1 and TRBJ1-2; 10 bases map to TRBD1. The clonotype comes from an adult woman who had mild COVID-19 (a few samples of this study predate the infection). Cell type and time point are not known. The sequencing input was PBMCs or a T cell subset sorted from them (not recorded which). Here the CDR3 DNA reads TGCAGCGCCGGACAGGGGGATGGCTACACCTTC. This sequence encodes CSAGQGDGYTF.